These 27 T cell receptor beta chains came from one sample sequenced in a study of Tregs in tolerant kidney transplant recipients. The nonmyeloablative bone marrow transplants came from related graft donors, with transient mixed chimerism. Measured with immunoSEQ multiplex PCR; TCRdb has only the in-frame clones, and not every one. The sample lists 100,000 or so clones, roughly 93% occurring once. Source: CD4+ T cells from blood (PBMCs), taken 12 months after the transplant. These TCRs come from a human patient who received a combined kidney and bone marrow transplant. The T cells may come from the graft donor.

This chain connects TRBV19 to TRBJ2-7; 12 nucleotides line up with TRBD2. CDR1 LNHDA and CDR2 SQIVND come from the germline V gene (reference sequence). This CDR3 has 18 amino acids. With V trimmed by 2 bases and J by 2 bases, 10 bases remained unmatched. The CDR3 loop reads CASSISTSGGHSTYEQYF. The DNA of the CDR3 is TGTGCCAGTAGTATATCGACTAGCGGGGGTCATTCGACCTACGAGCAGTACTTC.

The V call is TRBV11-2, the J call TRBJ1-4; 7 bases are a match to TRBD1. The CDR3 loop spans 18 amino acids. CDR1 is SGHAT, CDR2 FQNNGV, per germline. Trimming cost V 2 bases and J 2 bases; bases outside gene matches: 11. CDR3 nucleotides: TGTGCCAGCAGCTTACTGGGCCGACAGGGATTGACTAATGAAAAACTGTTTTTT. Protein product: CASSLLGRQGLTNEKLFF.

V and J are TRBV7-2 and TRBJ2-2; D is possibly TRBD2 (5 bases). The CDR3 has 12 amino acids. The germline CDR1 and CDR2 sequences are SGHTA and FQGNSA. V was clipped by 5 bases and J by 10 bases, with 11 bases between them. The CDR3 DNA reads as TGTGCCAGCAGCATACTAGTCCAGGAGCTGTTTTTT. Its protein is CASSILVQELFF.

This clone has a single count. The chain couples TRBV7-2 to TRBJ1-1; D is perhaps TRBD1 (5 bases). The CDR3 sequence is 15 residues long. Germline values: CDR1 SGHTA, CDR2 FQGNSA. Deletions cut 2 bases from V and 4 bases from J, with 14 bases between. CDR3 in DNA: TGTGCCAGCAGCTTACGTGCAGGGATGGGCACTGAAGCTTTCTTT. It translates to CASSLRAGMGTEAFF.

V usage is TRBV27 and J usage is TRBJ2-1; the match to TRBD2 covers 8 bases. V was clipped by 8 bases and J by 6 bases; unmatched bases: 12. Per the germline V gene, CDR1 is MNHEY and CDR2 is SMNVEV (reference sequence). This CDR3 region has 15 residues. DNA of the CDR3: TGTGCCAGCCGGAGGGTTAGGACTAGCAGCAATGAGCAGTTCTTC. It codes for CASRRVRTSSNEQFF.

The chain is built from TRBV9 and TRBJ1-1; D remains unclear. Trimming left V 4 bases short and J 5 bases short, with 18 bases between. Germline CDR1 reads SGDLS; CDR2 reads YYNGEE. The CDR3 covers 15 residues. The CDR3, as DNA: TGTGCCAGCAGCCCAGTGGTTGGAGGAGGGACTGAAGCTTTCTTT. It specifies CASSPVVGGGTEAFF.

V and J are TRBV11-3 and TRBJ2-3, with D possibly TRBD2 on 5 matching bases. Germline V CDR1 and CDR2: SGHNT, YENEEA. Trimming stripped 0 bases from V and 2 bases from J, with 12 bases between. The CDR3 totals 16 residues. The CDR3 DNA reads as TGTGCCAGCAGCTTAGATGGCGGGCGGAACACAGATACGCAGTATTTT. It is translated as CASSLDGGRNTDTQYF. Full variable domain (outside the CDR3, taken from reference TRBV11-3 and TRBJ2-3): EAGVVQSPRYKIIEKKQPVAFWCNPISGHNTLYWYLQNLGQGPELLIRYENEEAVDDSQLPKDRFSAERLKGVDSTLKIQPAELGDSAVYLCASSLDGGRNTDTQYFGPGTRLTVL.

The V call is TRBV7-2, the J call TRBJ2-3, with TRBD2 matching over 12 bases. The germline V gene has CDR1 SGHTA and CDR2 FQGNSA. The CDR3 is made up of 16 amino acids. Unmatched junction bases numbered 12, after V lost 0 bases and J lost 14 bases. CDR3 in DNA: TGTGCCAGCAGCTTAGCGATGGCTAGCGGGGGGGCCCGGACGTATTTT. This encodes CASSLAMASGGARTYF.

This clone is a singleton in its sample. The CDR3 loop is CASSPRSGTAALGYTF. DNA of the CDR3: TGTGCCAGTAGCCCTAGATCCGGGACAGCCGCACTGGGCTACACCTTC. The chain joins TRBV19 to TRBJ1-2; 7 bases are a match to TRBD1. After removal of 6 bases from V and 8 bases from J, the junction contained 18 bases not matched to a gene. This CDR3 has 16 amino acids. Germline lookup yields CDR1 LNHDA and CDR2 SQIVND (reference sequence).

The chain uses TRBV4-1 and TRBJ2-5; D gene unclear. The V end lost 5 bases, the J end lost 0 bases, and 13 bases lay between the germline ends. The length of the CDR3 is 15 residues. Looked up from germline, CDR1 is MGHRA and CDR2 is YSYEKL. The CDR3 region is CASSSPVADQETQYF. CDR3 sequence (DNA): TGCGCCAGCAGCTCCCCCGTTGCAGACCAAGAGACCCAGTACTTC.

This rearrangement joins TRBV18 to TRBJ2-3; 10 bases line up with TRBD2. CDR1 is KGHSH, CDR2 LQKENI, per germline. CDR3 length: 16 residues. V was pared by 3 bases and J by 2 bases, with 5 bases of the junction left unmatched. The CDR3 loop is CASSPLSGRFTDTQYF. CDR3 DNA: TGTGCCAGCTCACCTCTTAGCGGGAGGTTCACAGATACGCAGTATTTT.

The chain combines TRBV28 with TRBJ1-1, with 8 positions matching TRBD1. The CDR3 loop spans 15 amino acids. The V gene's germline CDR1 is MDHEN and CDR2 SYDVKM. Trimming at V came to 5 bases and at J to 1 base, leaving 6 bases not matched to a gene. The CDR3 protein is CASSTPTGANTEAFF. Here the CDR3 DNA reads TGTGCCAGCAGTACACCGACAGGGGCGAACACTGAAGCTTTCTTT.

This chain links TRBV19 with TRBJ2-1; D is perhaps TRBD2 (6 bases). The ends were cut back, 0 bases at V and 7 bases at J, with 10 bases in the middle. The CDR3 runs 14 residues. Germline assignment: CDR1 LNHDA and CDR2 SQIVND (reference sequence). The CDR3 sequence: CASSIDPGRNEQFF. DNA for the CDR3: TGTGCCAGTAGTATAGACCCAGGGAGGAATGAGCAGTTCTTC.

J is TRBJ1-3 and V is TRBV25-1, with 7 bases matching TRBD1. Germline V CDR1 and CDR2: MGHDK, SYGVNS. The ends lost 9 bases at V and 0 bases at J; junction bases unmatched: 17. This CDR3 region has 18 residues. The CDR3 loop reads CARAAQGPYANSGNTIYF. The CDR3 DNA follows: TGTGCCAGGGCCGCACAGGGGCCCTACGCGAACTCTGGAAACACCATATATTTT.

This rearrangement joins TRBV5-1 to TRBJ2-7, with 8 bases matching TRBD2. Germline V lookup: CDR1 SGHRS, CDR2 YFSETQ. This CDR3 spans 18 amino acids. The trim removed 3 bases at V and 4 bases at J, leaving 18 bases unmatched. CDR3 coding DNA: TGCGCCAGCAGCTGGTGGGTCTCTAGCGGGCCCCCTAAGTACGAGCAGTACTTC. Translated, it gives CASSWWVSSGPPKYEQYF.

The genes are TRBV7-8 and TRBJ2-1; 7 bases match TRBD1. This CDR3 comprises 17 residues. Germline V gene lookup returns CDR1 SGHVS and CDR2 FQNEAQ. Trimming removed 2 bases from V and 5 bases from J; junction bases left unmatched: 12. CDR3 in amino acids: CASSLPLQGSTNNEQFF. Here the CDR3 DNA reads TGTGCCAGCAGCTTACCGCTACAGGGGAGTACCAACAATGAGCAGTTCTTC.

The V gene is TRBV5-6, the J gene TRBJ1-1; the match to TRBD1 covers 8 bases. Germline V lookup: CDR1 SGHDT, CDR2 YYEEEE. This CDR3 comprises 15 residues. J lost 7 bases, V lost 1 base, and 9 bases had no gene match. The CDR3 is CASSLRPIGQGEAFF. CDR3 nucleotide sequence: TGTGCCAGCAGCTTGAGACCTATAGGACAGGGTGAAGCTTTCTTT.

The rearrangement joins TRBV7-2 to TRBJ1-2; 7 bases are shared with TRBD1. CDR3 length: 14 residues. V lost 2 bases to trimming and J lost 5 bases; unmatched junction nucleotides: 5. Germline V gene data show CDR1 as SGHTA and CDR2 as FQGNSA. The CDR3, as DNA: TGTGCCAGCAGCTTAAGGGGACAGATTTATGGCTACACCTTC. Residues: CASSLRGQIYGYTF.

The rearrangement uses TRBV30 and TRBJ2-4; TRBD1 might be the D (6 bases). Germline V lookup: CDR1 GTSNPN, CDR2 SVGIG (reference sequence). V lost 0 bases, J lost 9 bases, and 21 bases lay in between. This CDR3 comprises 16 residues. In DNA form, the CDR3 reads TGTGCCTGGAGTGTCCGCTACGGCAGCCCACAGGGCATTCAGTACTTC. Protein product: CAWSVRYGSPQGIQYF.

This clone was detected once. The rearrangement links TRBV5-1 to TRBJ1-1, with D possibly TRBD1 on 5 matching bases. The V end lost 0 bases, the J end lost 0 bases, and 6 bases lay between the germline ends. CDR3 length: 14 residues. Germline CDR1 reads SGHRS; CDR2 reads YFSETQ. The CDR3 loop reads CASSLGQMNTEAFF. The CDR3 coding sequence is TGCGCCAGCAGCTTGGGACAGATGAACACTGAAGCTTTCTTT.

This sequence joins TRBV7-8 and TRBJ1-6, with 7 bases identical to TRBD1. CDR3 length: 15 amino acids. CDR1 and CDR2 from the germline V gene are SGHVS and FQNEAQ. V was clipped by 2 bases and J by 7 bases; unmatched bases: 5. The CDR3, as DNA: TGTGCCAGCAGCTTATTTGGACAGGTCAATTCACCCCTCCACTTT. Its translation: CASSLFGQVNSPLHF.

The CDR3 bases are TGTGCCACCAGCAGAGTGACAGGGGGAAACACCATATATTTT. It specifies CATSRVTGGNTIYF. The V and J genes are TRBV15 and TRBJ1-3; 7 nucleotides agree with TRBD1. Germline V gene lookup returns CDR1 LNHNV and CDR2 YYDKDF (reference sequence). V was clipped by 1 base and J by 4 bases; unmatched bases: 1. The CDR3 is 14 residues long.

The chain has TRBV11-1 and TRBJ2-3; 9 bases agree with TRBD2. Germline values: CDR1 SGHAT, CDR2 FQDESV (reference sequence). V was pared by 5 bases and J by 0 bases, with 3 bases of the junction left unmatched. The CDR3 length is 15 residues. The CDR3 spells CASSRLAVSTDTQYF. Written as DNA, the CDR3 is TGTGCCAGCAGCCGACTAGCGGTAAGCACAGATACGCAGTATTTT.

V usage is TRBV28 and J usage is TRBJ1-2, with D maybe TRBD1 (5 bases). Trimming removed 8 bases at V and 8 bases at J, with 15 bases between. This CDR3 contains 12 residues. Germline V gene sequence: CDR1 MDHEN, CDR2 SYDVKM. The CDR3 nucleotides are TGTGCCAGCCGGTCGGGGGATTCGGGCTACACCTTC. This codes for CASRSGDSGYTF.

Comments on this clone: A junction boundary mismatches the germline segment, possibly from a read error. V gene TRBV5-6 combines with J gene TRBJ1-2, with TRBD1 as a possible D gene (6 bases). The germline V gene has CDR1 SGHDT and CDR2 YYEEEE. The CDR3 loop spans 15 amino acids. In nucleotides, the CDR3 is TGTGCCAGCAGCTTGTTTGTGACAGGACCCATGCCATCCCCCTTC. Translated, it gives CASSLFVTGPMPSPF.

The J gene is TRBJ2-4, the V gene TRBV10-3, with D perhaps TRBD1 (6 bases). There are 16 residues in the CDR3. The V end was cut by 1 base, the J end by 6 bases, with 16 bases between. Germline V gene lookup returns CDR1 ENHRY and CDR2 SYGVKD. In nucleotides, the CDR3 is TGTGCCATCAGTGAGTTTCCAGGCGAACAGGGAAACATTCAGTACTTC. This sequence encodes CAISEFPGEQGNIQYF.

This clone turned up a few times. The rearrangement links TRBV7-9 to TRBJ2-5; TRBD2 matches 14 bases. There are 16 residues in the CDR3. After removal of 5 bases from V and 4 bases from J, the junction contained 6 bases not matched to a gene. Germline V gene sequence: CDR1 SEHNR, CDR2 FQNEAQ (reference sequence). In nucleotides, the CDR3 is TGTGCCAGCAGCCAGACTAGCGGGAGGGCCCCAGAGACCCAGTACTTC. Its translation is CASSQTSGRAPETQYF.